The rows below give T cell receptor beta chains drawn from one sample of a study of blood T cell repertoires in COVID-19. TCRdb's table, derived via immunoSEQ multiplex PCR, lists solely in-frame clones and lacks some. This repertoire shows about 260,000 clones, over 80% found once; its top ten account for about 0.95%. The specimen was PBMCs or T cells enriched from blood (not recorded which). The receptors come from a man aged 50-60 years who had been exposed to COVID-19. Both conserved end residues are part of each CDR3. D genes are given only for firm matches. Only some rows state a clone size, as once, few, many or a class for expanded clones.

clone size,V gene,D gene,J gene,CDR3 length,CDR3 DNA,CDR3 protein
.,TRBV14,.,TRBJ1-4,15,TGTGCCAGCAGCCAGCAGGGGTTCTCTAATGAAAAACTGTTTTTT,CASSQQGFSNEKLFF
.,TRBV28,.,TRBJ1-2,15,TGTGCCAGCAGTTTGGGCCCCACAGGATTCTATGGCTACACCTTC,CASSLGPTGFYGYTF
.,TRBV6-5,.,TRBJ1-1,13,TGTGCCAGTTCGACAGCCATGAACACTGAAGCTTTCTTT,CASSTAMNTEAFF
once,TRBV5-1,.,TRBJ2-2,15,TGCGCCAGCAGCTCGAACAGGCCCAACACCGGGGAGCTGTTTTTT,CASSSNRPNTGELFF
.,TRBV10-3,TRBD1,TRBJ1-5,15,TGTGCCATCAGTGAGTCAAGGGGGCGAGGTCAGCCCCAGCATTTT,CAISESRGRGQPQHF
.,TRBV5-6,.,TRBJ2-5,13,TGTGCCAGCAGCTTGCGGGGTCGAGAGACCCAGTACTTC,CASSLRGRETQYF
.,TRBV5-1,.,TRBJ1-1,14,TGCGCCAGCAGCTTGGTAAGCTGGAACACTGAAGCTTTCTTT,CASSLVSWNTEAFF
.,TRBV5-1,.,TRBJ1-2,13,TGCGCCAGCAGCTTGGAGGGGAGGTTTGGCTACACCTTC,CASSLEGRFGYTF
.,TRBV5-6,.,TRBJ1-4,15,TGTGCCAGCAGCTCCATAAGGGGCGCTAATGAAAAACTGTTTTTT,CASSSIRGANEKLFF
.,TRBV20-1,.,TRBJ1-2,11,TGCAGCCTCCCCCGAGCCACTTTTTACACCTTC,CSLPRATFYTF
.,TRBV28,.,TRBJ2-1,18,TGTGCCAGCAGTTTATTATCGGTTGCGGGGAGGAGGTACAATGAGCAGTTCTTC,CASSLLSVAGRRYNEQFF